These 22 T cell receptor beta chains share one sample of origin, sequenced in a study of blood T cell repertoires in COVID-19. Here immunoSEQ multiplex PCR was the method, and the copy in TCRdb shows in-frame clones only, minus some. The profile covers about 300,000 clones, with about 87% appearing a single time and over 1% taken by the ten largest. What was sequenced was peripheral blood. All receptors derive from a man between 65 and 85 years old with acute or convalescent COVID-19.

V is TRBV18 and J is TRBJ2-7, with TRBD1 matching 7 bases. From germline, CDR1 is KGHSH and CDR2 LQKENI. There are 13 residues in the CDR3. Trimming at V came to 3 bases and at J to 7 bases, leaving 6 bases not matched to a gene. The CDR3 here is CASSPSQGSEQYF. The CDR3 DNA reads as TGTGCCAGCTCACCCTCACAGGGGAGTGAGCAGTACTTC.

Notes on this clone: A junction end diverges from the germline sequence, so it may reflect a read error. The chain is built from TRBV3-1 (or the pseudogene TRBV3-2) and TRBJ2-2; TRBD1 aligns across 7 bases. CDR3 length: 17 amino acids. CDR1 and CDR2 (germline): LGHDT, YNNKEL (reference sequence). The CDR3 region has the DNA TGTGCCAGCACCCAATCACGGGACAGATTTAACACCGGGGAGCTGTTTTTT. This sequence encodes CASTQSRDRFNTGELFF.

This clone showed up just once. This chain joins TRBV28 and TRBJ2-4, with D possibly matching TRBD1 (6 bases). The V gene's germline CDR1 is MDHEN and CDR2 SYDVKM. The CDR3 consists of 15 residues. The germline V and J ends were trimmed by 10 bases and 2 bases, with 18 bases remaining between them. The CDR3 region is CATQTGTIPKNIQYF. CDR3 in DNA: TGTGCCACCCAGACAGGTACCATACCCAAAAACATTCAGTACTTC.

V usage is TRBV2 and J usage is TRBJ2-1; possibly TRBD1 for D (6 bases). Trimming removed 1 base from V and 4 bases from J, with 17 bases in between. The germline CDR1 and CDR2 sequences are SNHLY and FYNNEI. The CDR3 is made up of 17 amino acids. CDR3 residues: CASSEVGGRSFYNEQFF. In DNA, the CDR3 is TGTGCCAGCAGTGAAGTTGGGGGCCGATCCTTTTACAATGAGCAGTTCTTC.

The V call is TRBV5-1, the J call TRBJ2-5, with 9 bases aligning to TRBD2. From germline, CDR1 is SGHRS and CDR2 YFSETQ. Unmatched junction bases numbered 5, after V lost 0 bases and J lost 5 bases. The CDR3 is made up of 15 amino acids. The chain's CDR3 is CASSLEGLAMETQYF. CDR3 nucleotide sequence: TGCGCCAGCAGCTTGGAGGGACTAGCTATGGAGACCCAGTACTTC.

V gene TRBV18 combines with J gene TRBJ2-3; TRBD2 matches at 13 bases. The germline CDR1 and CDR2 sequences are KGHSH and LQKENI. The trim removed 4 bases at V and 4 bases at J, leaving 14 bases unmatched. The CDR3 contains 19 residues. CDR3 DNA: TGTGCCAGCTCACGGCAAGCCAAGGGACTAGCGGGGATTCCAGATACGCAGTATTTT. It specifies CASSRQAKGLAGIPDTQYF.

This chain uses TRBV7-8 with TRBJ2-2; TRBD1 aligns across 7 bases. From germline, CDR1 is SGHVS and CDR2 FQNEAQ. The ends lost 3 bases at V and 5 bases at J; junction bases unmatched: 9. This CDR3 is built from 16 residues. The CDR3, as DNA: TGTGCCAGCAGCTTCGGTGAGACAGGGAGAACCGGGGAGCTGTTTTTT. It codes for CASSFGETGRTGELFF.

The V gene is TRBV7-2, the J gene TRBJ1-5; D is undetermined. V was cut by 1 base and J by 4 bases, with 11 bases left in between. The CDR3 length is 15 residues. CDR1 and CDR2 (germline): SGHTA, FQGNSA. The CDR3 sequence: CASSLEASGNQPQHF. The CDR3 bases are TGTGCCAGCAGCTTAGAGGCGTCAGGAAATCAGCCCCAGCATTTT.

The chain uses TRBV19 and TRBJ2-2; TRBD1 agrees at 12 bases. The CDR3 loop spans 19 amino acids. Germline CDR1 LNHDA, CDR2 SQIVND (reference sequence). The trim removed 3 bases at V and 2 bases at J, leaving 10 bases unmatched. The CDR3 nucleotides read TGTGCCAGTAGTATCCTCCGGGGACAGGGGGCGATTAACACCGGGGAGCTGTTTTTT. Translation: CASSILRGQGAINTGELFF.

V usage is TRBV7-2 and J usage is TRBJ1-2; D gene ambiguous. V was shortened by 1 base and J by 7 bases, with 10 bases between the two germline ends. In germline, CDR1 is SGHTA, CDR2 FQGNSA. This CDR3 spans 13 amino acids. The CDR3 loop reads CASSLGLDGGYTF. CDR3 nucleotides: TGTGCCAGCAGCTTAGGGTTAGATGGTGGCTACACCTTC.

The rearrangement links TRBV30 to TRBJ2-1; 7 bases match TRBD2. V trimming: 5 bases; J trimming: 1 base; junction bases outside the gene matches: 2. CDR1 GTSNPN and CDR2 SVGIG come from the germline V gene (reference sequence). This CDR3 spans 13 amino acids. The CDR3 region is CAWALASYNEQFF. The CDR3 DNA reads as TGTGCCTGGGCACTAGCGTCCTACAATGAGCAGTTCTTC. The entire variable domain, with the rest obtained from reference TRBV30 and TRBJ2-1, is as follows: SQTIHQWPATLVQPVGSPLSLECTVEGTSNPNLYWYRQAAGRGLQLLFYSVGIGQISSEVPQNLSASRPQDRQFILSSKKLLLSDSGFYLCAWALASYNEQFFGPGTRLTVL.

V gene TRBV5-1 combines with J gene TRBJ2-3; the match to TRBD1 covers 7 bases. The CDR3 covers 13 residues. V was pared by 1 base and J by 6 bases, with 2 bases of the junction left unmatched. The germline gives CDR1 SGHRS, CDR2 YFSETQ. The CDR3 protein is CASSLNRGDTQYF. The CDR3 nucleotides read TGCGCCAGCAGCTTGAACAGGGGTGATACGCAGTATTTT.

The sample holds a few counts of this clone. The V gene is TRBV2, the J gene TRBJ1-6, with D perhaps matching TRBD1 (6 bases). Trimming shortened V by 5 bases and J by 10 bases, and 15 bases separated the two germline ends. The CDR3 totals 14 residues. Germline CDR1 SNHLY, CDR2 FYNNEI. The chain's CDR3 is CASSPWGLSSPLHF. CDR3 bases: TGTGCCAGCAGTCCCTGGGGGCTTTCATCACCCCTCCACTTT.

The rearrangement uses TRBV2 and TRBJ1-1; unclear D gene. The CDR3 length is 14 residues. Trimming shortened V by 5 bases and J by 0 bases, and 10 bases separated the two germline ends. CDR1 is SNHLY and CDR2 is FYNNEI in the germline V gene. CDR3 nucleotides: TGTGCCAGCAGTCAACTGGAGGTGAACACTGAAGCTTTCTTT. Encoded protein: CASSQLEVNTEAFF.

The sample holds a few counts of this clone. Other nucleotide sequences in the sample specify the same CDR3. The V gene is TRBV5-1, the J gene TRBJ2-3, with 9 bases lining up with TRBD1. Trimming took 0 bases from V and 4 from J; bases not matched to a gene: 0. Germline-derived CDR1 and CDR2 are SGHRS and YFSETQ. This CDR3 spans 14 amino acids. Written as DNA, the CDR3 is TGCGCCAGCAGCTTGGGACAGGGGGCAGATACGCAGTATTTT. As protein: CASSLGQGADTQYF.

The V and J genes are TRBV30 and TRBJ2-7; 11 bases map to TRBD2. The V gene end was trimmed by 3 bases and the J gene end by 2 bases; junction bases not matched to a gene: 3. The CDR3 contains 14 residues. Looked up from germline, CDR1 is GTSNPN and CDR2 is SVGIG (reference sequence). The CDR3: CAWRGLADTYEQYF. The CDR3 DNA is TGTGCCTGGAGGGGACTAGCGGATACCTACGAGCAGTACTTC.

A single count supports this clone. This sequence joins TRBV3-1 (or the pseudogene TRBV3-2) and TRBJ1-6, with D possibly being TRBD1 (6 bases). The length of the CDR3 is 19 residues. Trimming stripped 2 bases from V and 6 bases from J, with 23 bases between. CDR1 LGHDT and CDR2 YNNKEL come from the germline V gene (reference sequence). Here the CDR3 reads CASSQKIRGAGRPNSPLHF. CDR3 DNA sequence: TGTGCCAGCAGCCAAAAGATTCGGGGGGCTGGGCGCCCTAATTCACCCCTCCACTTT.

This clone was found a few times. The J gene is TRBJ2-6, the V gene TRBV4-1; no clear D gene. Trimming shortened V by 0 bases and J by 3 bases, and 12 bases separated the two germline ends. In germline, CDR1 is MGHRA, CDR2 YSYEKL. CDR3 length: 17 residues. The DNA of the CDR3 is TGCGCCAGCAGCCAAGATGTGGTCACGGGTGGGGCCAACGTCCTGACTTTC. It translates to CASSQDVVTGGANVLTF.

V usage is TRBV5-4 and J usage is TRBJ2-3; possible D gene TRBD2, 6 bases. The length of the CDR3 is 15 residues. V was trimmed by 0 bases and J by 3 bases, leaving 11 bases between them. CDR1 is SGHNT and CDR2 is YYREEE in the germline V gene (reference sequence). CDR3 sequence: CASSLDLGGTDTQYF. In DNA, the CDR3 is TGTGCCAGCAGCTTGGATCTGGGGGGAACAGATACGCAGTATTTT.

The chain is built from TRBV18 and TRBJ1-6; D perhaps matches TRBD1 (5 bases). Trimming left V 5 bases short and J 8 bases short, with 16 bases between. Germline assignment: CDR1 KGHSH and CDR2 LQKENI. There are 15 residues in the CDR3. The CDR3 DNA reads TGTGCCAGCTCAGCCGTAGGGGACTCCGATTCACCCCTCCACTTT. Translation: CASSAVGDSDSPLHF.

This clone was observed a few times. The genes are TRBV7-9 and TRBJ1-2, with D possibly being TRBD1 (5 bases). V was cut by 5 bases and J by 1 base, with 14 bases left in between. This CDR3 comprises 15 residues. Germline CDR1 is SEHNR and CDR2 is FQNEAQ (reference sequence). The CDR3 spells CASSPRTPGNYGYTF. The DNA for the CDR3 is TGTGCCAGCAGCCCCCGGACACCCGGTAACTATGGCTACACCTTC.

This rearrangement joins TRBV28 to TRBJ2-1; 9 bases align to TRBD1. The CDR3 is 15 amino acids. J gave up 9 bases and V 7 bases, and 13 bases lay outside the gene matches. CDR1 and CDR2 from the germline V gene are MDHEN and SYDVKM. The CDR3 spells CASTDWTGVRGEQFF. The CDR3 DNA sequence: TGTGCCAGCACCGACTGGACAGGGGTACGGGGTGAGCAGTTCTTC.